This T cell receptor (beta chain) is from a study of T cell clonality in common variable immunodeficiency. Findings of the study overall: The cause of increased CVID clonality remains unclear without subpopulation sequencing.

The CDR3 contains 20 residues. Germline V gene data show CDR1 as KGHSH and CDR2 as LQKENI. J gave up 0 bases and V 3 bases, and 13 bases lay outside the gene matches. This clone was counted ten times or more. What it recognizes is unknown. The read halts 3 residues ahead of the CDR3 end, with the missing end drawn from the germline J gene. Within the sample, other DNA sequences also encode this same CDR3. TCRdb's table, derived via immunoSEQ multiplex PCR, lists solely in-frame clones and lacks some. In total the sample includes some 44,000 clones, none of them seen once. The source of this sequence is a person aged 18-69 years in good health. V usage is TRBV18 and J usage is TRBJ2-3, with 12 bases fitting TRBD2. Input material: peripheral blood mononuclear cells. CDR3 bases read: TGTGCCAGCTCACCTCCACATCTACTAGCGGGGGGCCAGAGCACAGATACG. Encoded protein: CASSPPHLLAGGQSTDT. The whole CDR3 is CASSPPHLLAGGQSTDTQYF.